The following is a T cell receptor beta chain sequence with its context. The antigen is unknown. TCRdb keeps only in-frame clones here, not all; method: immunoSEQ multiplex PCR. The sample holds 40,000 to 45,000 clones, 60% to 80% seen once. The entry originates in a study of radiotherapy plus CTLA-4 blockade in lung cancer. Across the whole study: Objective response rate was 15% to 20%; disease control rate, approximately 33%.

Study-level points and caveats: Reports identified early blood T cell clone dynamics, with interferon-beta, as the best response predictor. In blood, tumor-derived TCR clones expanded after radiotherapy plus ipilimumab.

It was focal radiation plus CTLA-4 blockade with ipilimumab that patients with chemo-refractory metastatic non-small-cell lung cancer received. There are 8 residues in the CDR3. Sequences were derived from peripheral blood, sampled from a patient treated with radiotherapy plus ipilimumab. The chain links TRBV1 to TRBJ2-7; the table's D gene call, TRBD1, was not cross checked with the DNA. TRBV1 is noted as a pseudogene. The origin of this receptor is a human donor with non-small cell lung cancer whose response to radiotherapy plus ipilimumab could not be evaluated. CDR3 coding DNA: TGCACCAGCAGCCTCGACACCTTC. Translated, it gives CTSSLDTF.